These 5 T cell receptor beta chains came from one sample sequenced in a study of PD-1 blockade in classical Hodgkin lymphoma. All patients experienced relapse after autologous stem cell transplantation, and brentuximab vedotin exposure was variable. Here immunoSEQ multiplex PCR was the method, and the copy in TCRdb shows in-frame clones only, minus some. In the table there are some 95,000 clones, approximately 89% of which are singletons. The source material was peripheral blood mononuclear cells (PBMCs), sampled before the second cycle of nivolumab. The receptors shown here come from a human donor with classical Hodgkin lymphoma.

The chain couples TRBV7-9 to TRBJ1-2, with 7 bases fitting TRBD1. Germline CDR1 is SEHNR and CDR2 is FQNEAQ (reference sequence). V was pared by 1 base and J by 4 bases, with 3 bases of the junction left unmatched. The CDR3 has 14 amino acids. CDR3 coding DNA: TGTGCCAGCAGCTTAGGGGACAGCGCCTATGGCTACACCTTC. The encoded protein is CASSLGDSAYGYTF.

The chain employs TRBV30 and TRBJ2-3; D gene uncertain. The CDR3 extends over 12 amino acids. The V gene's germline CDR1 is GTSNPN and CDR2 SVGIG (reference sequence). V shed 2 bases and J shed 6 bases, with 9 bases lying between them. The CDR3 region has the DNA TGTGCCTGGAGTCCCCCCGGGGATACGCAGTATTTT. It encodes CAWSPPGDTQYF.

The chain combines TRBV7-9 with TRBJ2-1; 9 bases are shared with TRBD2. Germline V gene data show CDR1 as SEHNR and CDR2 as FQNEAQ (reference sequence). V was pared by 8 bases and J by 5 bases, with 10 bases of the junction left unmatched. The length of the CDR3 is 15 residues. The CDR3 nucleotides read TGTGCCAGCGGCACGCGCCCTAGCGGGAACAATGAGCAGTTCTTC. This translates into CASGTRPSGNNEQFF.

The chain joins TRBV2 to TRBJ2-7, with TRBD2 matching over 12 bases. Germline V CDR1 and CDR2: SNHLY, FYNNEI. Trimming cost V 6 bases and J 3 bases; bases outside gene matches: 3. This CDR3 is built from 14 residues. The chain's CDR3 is CASRRLAGDYEQYF. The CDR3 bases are TGTGCCAGCAGGCGACTAGCGGGGGACTACGAGCAGTACTTC. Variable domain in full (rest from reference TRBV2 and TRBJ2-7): EPEVTQTPSHQVTQMGQEVILRCVPISNHLYFYWYRQILGQKVEFLVSFYNNEISEKSEIFDDQFSVERPDGSNFTLKIRSTKLEDSAMYFCASRRLAGDYEQYFGPGTRLTVT.

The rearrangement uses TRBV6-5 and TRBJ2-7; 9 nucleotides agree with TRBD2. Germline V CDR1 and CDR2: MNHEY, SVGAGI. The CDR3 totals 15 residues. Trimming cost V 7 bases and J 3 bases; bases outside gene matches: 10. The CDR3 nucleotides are TGTGCCAGCAAACACGGGGCGGGAGGGGGCTACGAGCAGTACTTC. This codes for CASKHGAGGGYEQYF.